Each of the 16 T cell receptor beta chains below was sequenced from the same sample in a study of blood T cells in healthy people across ages. With a J-beta primer mix and a sample-barcoded 5' primer, a second PCR ran about 6 to 11 cycles. MiXCR was run by TCRdb on the 5' RACE reads, yielding one entry per CDR3 protein. The table shows 600,000 to 1,000,000 distinct CDR3 sequences, with 58% occurring only once. The sequencing input was blood. The receptors derive from a man aged 25 to 40 in good health.

There are a few counts of this clonotype. This chain uses TRBV29-1 with TRBJ1-1; D is unresolved. The CDR3 spans 13 residues. Per the germline V gene, CDR1 is SQVTM and CDR2 is ANQGSEA. The V end was cut by 4 bases, the J end by 7 bases, with 16 bases between. CDR3 in amino acids: CSVVEQRISEAFF. DNA of the CDR3: TGCAGCGTTGTCGAGCAGCGAATTAGTGAAGCTTTCTTT.

This clonotype came up a few times. The V and J genes are TRBV5-1 and TRBJ2-4; D remains ambiguous. CDR1 is SGHRS, CDR2 YFSETQ, per germline. V lost 1 base, J lost 0 bases, and 11 bases lay in between. The CDR3 contains 16 residues. CDR3 protein: CASSLTGTLAKNIQYF. CDR3 DNA sequence: TGCGCCAGCAGCTTGACGGGTACACTAGCCAAAAACATTCAGTACTTC.

This clonotype appeared a few times. The CDR3 region is CASSESGLAGAQETQYF. DNA for the CDR3: TGTGCCAGCAGTGAATCCGGCCTAGCGGGGGCCCAAGAGACCCAGTACTTC. The gene calls are TRBV2 and TRBJ2-5; TRBD2 aligns across 10 bases. This CDR3 spans 17 amino acids. Germline assignment: CDR1 SNHLY and CDR2 FYNNEI. J gave up 1 base and V 2 bases, and 7 bases lay outside the gene matches.

The gene calls are TRBV7-2 and TRBJ1-4, with 7 bases lining up with TRBD1. The CDR3 has 16 amino acids. V dropped 5 bases and J dropped 2; count of bases not matched to a gene: 8. Germline CDR1 SGHTA, CDR2 FQGNSA. The CDR3 here is CASSAQTGATNEKLFF. In nucleotides, the CDR3 is TGTGCCAGCAGCGCTCAAACAGGGGCCACTAATGAAAAACTGTTTTTT.

This clonotype was observed many times. The V and J genes are TRBV12-3 or TRBV12-4 and TRBJ2-5, with a tentative D call TRBD2 (6 bases). The V end was cut by 0 bases, the J end by 4 bases, with 9 bases between. This CDR3 has 14 residues. CDR3 in DNA: TGTGCCAGCAGTTTAGCGGGAGGATTAGAGACCCAGTACTTC. It is translated as CASSLAGGLETQYF.

The chain recombines TRBV12-3 or TRBV12-4 with TRBJ2-1; D possibly uses TRBD1 or TRBD2 (8 bases each). The CDR3 is 16 residues long. The ends were cut back, 6 bases at V and 6 bases at J, with 21 bases in the middle. The CDR3 sequence: CASRGTGGGYFNEQFF. CDR3 DNA sequence: TGTGCCAGCAGGGGGACAGGCGGGGGGTATTTCAATGAGCAGTTCTTC.

This sequence joins TRBV30 and TRBJ2-7; no reliable D call. This CDR3 is 11 amino acids long. V shed 8 bases and J shed 6 bases, with 14 bases lying between them. Per germline, CDR1 GTSNPN and CDR2 SVGIG (reference sequence). The CDR3 sequence: CAGSNGGEQYF. As DNA, the CDR3 is TGTGCCGGAAGCAACGGTGGCGAGCAGTACTTC. Drawing the rest from reference TRBV30 and TRBJ2-7, the complete variable domain is SQTIHQWPATLVQPVGSPLSLECTVEGTSNPNLYWYRQAAGRGLQLLFYSVGIGQISSEVPQNLSASRPQDRQFILSSKKLLLSDSGFYLCAGSNGGEQYFGPGTRLTVT.

The gene calls are TRBV7-2 and TRBJ2-7, with TRBD2 matching 9 bases. Per germline, CDR1 SGHTA and CDR2 FQGNSA. This CDR3 comprises 15 residues. V shed 2 bases, J shed 2 bases, and the junction held 4 bases outside the gene matches. Here the CDR3 reads CASSLSSGTPYEQYF. CDR3 sequence (DNA): TGTGCCAGCAGCTTATCTAGCGGGACCCCCTACGAGCAGTACTTC.

A few counts support this clonotype. V gene TRBV7-2 combines with J gene TRBJ1-2; maybe TRBD1 (6 bases). V lost 0 bases to trimming and J lost 2 bases, with 13 bases between them. This CDR3 has 16 amino acids. In germline, CDR1 is SGHTA, CDR2 FQGNSA. Here the CDR3 DNA reads TGTGCCAGCAGCTTAGCCTTGGACAGACCCAACTATGGCTACACCTTC. This codes for CASSLALDRPNYGYTF.

The rearrangement links TRBV20-1 to TRBJ2-3; D is possibly TRBD1 or TRBD2 (5 bases each). Between the trimmed V and J ends, which lost 6 bases and 4 bases, there was a span of 20 bases. This CDR3 is 15 amino acids long. Germline CDR1 DFQATT, CDR2 SNEGSKA (reference sequence). The CDR3 nucleotides read TGCAGTGCCCCTGGGACGGCGCGTTTAGCAGATACGCAGTATTTT. This translates into CSAPGTARLADTQYF.

The V call is TRBV6-1, the J call TRBJ2-5; TRBD2 is a possible D gene (6 bases). Germline V gene sequence: CDR1 MNHNS, CDR2 SASEGT. This CDR3 has 13 amino acids. Trimming removed 7 bases at V and 11 bases at J, with 20 bases between. The CDR3 sequence: CASMRERSREQYF. For the CDR3, the DNA is TGTGCCAGCATGCGAGAGCGGTCTCGGGAGCAGTACTTC.

V is TRBV7-3 and J is TRBJ2-6, with D hard to call. Trimming removed 5 bases at V and 0 bases at J, with 20 bases between. This CDR3 spans 19 amino acids. Per germline, CDR1 SGHTA and CDR2 FQGTGA. CDR3 amino acids: CASSPDRTVLSSGANVLTF. In DNA form, the CDR3 reads TGTGCCAGCAGCCCGGACCGGACGGTCCTTAGCTCTGGGGCCAACGTCCTGACTTTC.

The chain carries TRBV7-2 and TRBJ2-1; D perhaps matches TRBD1 (5 bases). Per germline, CDR1 SGHTA and CDR2 FQGNSA. The CDR3 covers 13 residues. Trimming removed 0 bases from V and 15 bases from J, with 15 bases in between. The CDR3 protein is CASSLAGKGLTFF. The CDR3 nucleotides are TGTGCCAGCAGCTTAGCGGGTAAGGGGTTGACGTTCTTC.

The CDR3 loop reads CAIRDTEGLAQQYF. CDR3 coding DNA: TGTGCCATCAGAGATACGGAGGGACTCGCCCAACAGTATTTT. This chain uses TRBV10-3 with TRBJ2-3; a weak D match, TRBD2 (6 bases). Trimming took off 6 bases at V and 12 bases at J, with 22 bases between the two ends. The CDR3 extends over 14 amino acids. Germline V gene lookup returns CDR1 ENHRY and CDR2 SYGVKD.

V is TRBV7-6 and J is TRBJ2-5, with 9 bases lining up with TRBD1. The J call may be incorrect, as the DNA end agrees better with TRBJ2-7. The length of the CDR3 is 15 residues. Germline CDR1 reads SGHVS; CDR2 reads FNYEAQ. In DNA, the CDR3 is TGTGCCAGCAGTCCCTACCGGGACAGGGTAACCGAGCAGTACTTC. Protein product: CASSPYRDRVTEQYF.

The chain couples TRBV30 to TRBJ2-5; 11 bases agree with TRBD2. The CDR3 spans 15 residues. Germline CDR1 is GTSNPN and CDR2 is SVGIG (reference sequence). The V and J ends lost 3 bases and 2 bases, in that order; junction bases with no gene match: 5. CDR3 amino acids: CAWSPGLAVQETQYF. DNA for the CDR3: TGTGCCTGGAGCCCGGGACTAGCGGTTCAAGAGACCCAGTACTTC. The full variable domain, in which reference TRBV30 and TRBJ2-5 provide the parts outside the CDR3, is SQTIHQWPATLVQPVGSPLSLECTVEGTSNPNLYWYRQAAGRGLQLLFYSVGIGQISSEVPQNLSASRPQDRQFILSSKKLLLSDSGFYLCAWSPGLAVQETQYFGPGTRLLVL.